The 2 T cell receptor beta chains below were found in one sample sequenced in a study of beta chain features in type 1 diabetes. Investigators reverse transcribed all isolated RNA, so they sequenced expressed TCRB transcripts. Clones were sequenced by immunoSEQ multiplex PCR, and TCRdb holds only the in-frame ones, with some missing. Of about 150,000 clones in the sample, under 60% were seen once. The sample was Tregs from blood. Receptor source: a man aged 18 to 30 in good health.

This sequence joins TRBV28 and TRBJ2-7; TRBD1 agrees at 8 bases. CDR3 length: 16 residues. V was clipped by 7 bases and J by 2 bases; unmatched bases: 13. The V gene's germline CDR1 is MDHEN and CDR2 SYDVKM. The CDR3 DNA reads TGTGCCAGCACTTCCCGTGCGTACAGGGGGGCCTACGAGCAGTACTTC. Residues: CASTSRAYRGAYEQYF.

For the CDR3, the DNA is TGCGCCAGCAGCTCCCACTCACGATACAATGAGCAGTTCTTC. This translates into CASSSHSRYNEQFF. The chain couples TRBV5-1 to TRBJ2-1; D is unresolved. This CDR3 contains 14 residues. Germline-derived CDR1 and CDR2 are SGHRS and YFSETQ. V was clipped by 3 bases and J by 4 bases, with 11 bases between them.